This T cell receptor beta chain is from a study of OX40 agonist ivuxolimab in advanced cancers. In the study overall: Ivuxolimab, which is an agonistic anti-OX40 (CD134) antibody, was administered to the patients. Study-wide findings and caveats: Dose levels from 0.1 to 3.0 mg/kg saw CD4+ and CD8+ blood T cells expand clonally by week 6.

Autoimmune disease history or systemic immunosuppression excluded patients. At cycle 4 day 1, cycle 7 day 1, and baseline, blood was sampled. After removal of 0 bases from V and 1 base from J, the junction contained 8 bases not matched to a gene. CDR1 is SGDLS and CDR2 is YYNGEE in the germline V gene. The CDR3 covers 18 residues. On this clone itself: What it binds is not known.

Some clones are missing from TCRdb's copy, which holds only in-frame ones; the method was immunoSEQ multiplex PCR. The sample carries tens of thousands of clones, about 93% recorded once. The sample in question was CD4+ or CD8+ T cells sorted from blood, obtained in a trial of the OX40 agonist ivuxolimab. The clonotype was recovered from an adult with an advanced solid tumor such as melanoma, head and neck, liver or kidney cancer. This rearrangement joins TRBV9 to TRBJ2-3; TRBD2 matches at 10 bases. The CDR3 loop is CASSVEGSGRMRTDTQYF. DNA for the CDR3: TGTGCCAGCAGCGTAGAGGGTAGCGGGAGGATGCGCACAGATACGCAGTATTTT.